The 4 T cell receptor beta chains reported below all come from one sample, sequenced in a study of neurological immune-mediated disorders. TCRdb used MiXCR to reprocess the 5' RACE reads, holding one entry per CDR3 protein. This sample has 50,000 or so distinct CDR3 sequences; 3% to 4% occur once, and the top ten carry approximately 6.3%. The sequenced sample consisted of PBMCs. The receptors shown here come from a man aged 40-49 years with multiple sclerosis.

This clonotype was detected many times. V is TRBV12-3 or TRBV12-4 and J is TRBJ2-7, with TRBD1 matching 11 bases. The V gene end was trimmed by 6 bases and the J gene end by 0 bases; junction bases not matched to a gene: 10. CDR3 length: 17 residues. The CDR3 DNA sequence: TGTGCCAGCAGCCGACTTTGGGACAGGGGGGGCTCCTACGAGCAGTACTTC. This codes for CASSRLWDRGGSYEQYF.

This clonotype was picked up many times. This chain links TRBV28 with TRBJ2-5, with D possibly matching TRBD1 (5 bases). V dropped 5 bases and J dropped 5 bases, with 21 bases sitting between them. CDR1 and CDR2 from the germline V gene are MDHEN and SYDVKM. The CDR3 loop spans 16 amino acids. The CDR3 DNA reads as TGTGCCAGCAGTCTCGTAGGGGTCCAAGTGGGGGAGACCCAGTACTTC. Translated: CASSLVGVQVGETQYF.

This clonotype was observed a handful of times. A single base separates this from a much larger clone, so it may be a read error. The chain uses TRBV4-1 and TRBJ2-7; tentative D call: TRBD2 (5 bases). CDR3 length equals 12 residues. CDR1 MGHRA and CDR2 YSYEKL come from the germline V gene. This chain's CDR3 is CASSKELGRQYF. CDR3 DNA sequence: TGCGCCAGCAGCAAAGAGTTAGGGAGACAGTACTTC.

This clonotype was recorded many times. The V and J genes are TRBV9 and TRBJ2-5, with unresolved D. The CDR3 contains 14 residues. Germline V CDR1 and CDR2: SGDLS, YYNGEE. V dropped 0 bases and J dropped 6 bases, with 12 bases sitting between them. The CDR3 is CASSVDPLDQTQYF. The CDR3 bases are TGTGCCAGCAGCGTAGATCCCTTAGACCAGACCCAGTACTTC.